This TCR beta chain was obtained from a study of blood T cell repertoires in COVID-19. The wider study: Acute and convalescent COVID-19 specimens originated in the United States, Italy and Spain.

The participants were between roughly 18 and 90 years old and came from under 25 US areas. Participant reports of clinical history set cohort assignment. Original analysis: How many nucleated cells were present was estimated from reference gene primer amplification. Sequenced by immunoSEQ multiplex PCR; TCRdb stores in-frame clones only, minus some. V and J calls and clone size are copied from that table; D and trimming were computed from the DNA. Of roughly 200,000 clones in the sample, roughly 90% were seen once. The CDR3 length is 19 residues. The germline V gene encodes CDR1 MNHNS and CDR2 SASEGT. V gave up 0 bases and J gave up 5 bases; unmatched junction bases: 17.

The rearrangement uses TRBV6-1 and TRBJ1-1; 8 bases line up with TRBD1. Sequencing was done on a sample of PBMCs or T cells enriched from blood (not recorded which). This sequence originates from a woman in her thirties or forties with acute COVID-19. CDR3 region: CASSEAAYKPLTGVTEAFF. CDR3 nucleotides: TGTGCCAGCAGTGAAGCCGCGTACAAGCCGCTGACAGGGGTGACTGAAGCTTTCTTT.